Included here is one TCR beta chain sequence, with context. The data derive from a study of blood T cells in healthy people across ages. Using a J-beta primer mix together with a sample-barcoded 5' primer, a second PCR was run for roughly 6 to 12 cycles. TCRdb reanalysed the 5' RACE reads using MiXCR and keeps one entry per CDR3 protein. The sample carries about 570,000 distinct CDR3 sequences, about 25% recorded once. This CDR3 has 16 amino acids. V lost 2 bases to trimming and J lost 7 bases, with 20 bases between them. CDR1 SGHDN and CDR2 FVKESK come from the germline V gene. This sample was also put to use in a study of T cells of mothers and their children.

V and J are TRBV14 and TRBJ1-1, with D possibly matching TRBD1 (6 bases). The receptor comes from a boy between 2 and 15 years old in good health. The sample was blood. CDR3 protein: CASSQSRDTPDFEAFF. For the CDR3, the DNA is TGTGCCAGCAGCCAATCCAGGGACACCCCAGACTTTGAAGCTTTCTTT.